This T cell receptor (beta chain) is from a study of blood T cell repertoires in COVID-19. Across the study: Collection of acute and convalescent COVID-19 samples took place in the United States, Italy and Spain.

This CDR3 has 16 residues. V lost 4 bases, J lost 6 bases, and 19 bases lay in between. CDR1 is MGHRA, CDR2 YSYEKL, per germline. Per the study methods: Amplification of reference gene primers provided the estimated nucleated cell counts. Profiled with immunoSEQ multiplex PCR; TCRdb holds only in-frame clones, not every one. That table gives V, J and clone size, and the DNA gave D and trimming. The data hold 500,000 to 600,000 clones, with roughly 91% observed a single time. Enrolment of Seattle patients took place during active infection, and they were followed longitudinally. The clonotype comes from a woman in her 50s with COVID-19, enrolled during active disease. Sequencing used peripheral blood. The rearrangement links TRBV4-1 to TRBJ2-1; D perhaps matches TRBD2 (5 bases). The CDR3 loop is CASSPRSILAFNEQFF. The CDR3 bases are TGCGCCAGCAGCCCCCGATCCATTCTAGCCTTCAATGAGCAGTTCTTC.